This TCR beta chain emerged from a study of spatial heterogeneity in lung cancer. In TCRdb, the 5' RACE reads were re-called with MiXCR into one record per CDR3 protein. The table shows some 83,000 distinct CDR3 sequences, with 7.5% to 9.5% occurring only once. Germline values: CDR1 SGHAT, CDR2 FQDESV (reference sequence). The V gene end was trimmed by 5 bases and the J gene end by 7 bases; junction bases not matched to a gene: 16. The length of the CDR3 is 17 residues. Stated time point: sample taken at primary tumor resection. The sequences come from PBMCs, collected at surgery. The sequence derives from a male donor with early-stage non-small cell lung cancer. The chain is built from TRBV11-1 and TRBJ2-1, with 8 bases that match TRBD1. The CDR3 loop reads CASSAKDRVEFRNEQFF. In DNA form, the CDR3 reads TGTGCCAGCAGCGCCAAGGACAGGGTCGAATTTCGGAATGAGCAGTTCTTC.